Presented here are 5 T cell receptor beta chains from one specimen sequenced in a study of cytomegalovirus exposure and HLA in healthy donors. Profiling relied on immunoSEQ multiplex PCR, and the TCRdb table lists in-frame clones only, not all of them. Among roughly 180,000 clones listed, about 80% were seen once. What was sequenced was PBMCs. The origin of the receptors is a young man in good health and CMV-seropositive.

V usage is TRBV30 and J usage is TRBJ2-3; TRBD1 might be the D (5 bases). The CDR3 has 13 residues. With 3 bases removed from V and 5 bases from J, the gap between germline ends came to 12 bases. Germline lookup yields CDR1 GTSNPN and CDR2 SVGIG (reference sequence). The CDR3 here is CAWRHSGKDTQYF. For the CDR3, the DNA is TGTGCCTGGAGGCATTCAGGGAAAGATACGCAGTATTTT.

J is TRBJ2-4 and V is TRBV2; D possibly corresponds to TRBD2 (5 bases). The CDR3 runs 11 residues. Trimming shortened V by 6 bases and J by 9 bases, and 9 bases separated the two germline ends. CDR1 and CDR2 (germline): SNHLY, FYNNEI. The CDR3 region is CASSAEGIQYF. CDR3 DNA sequence: TGTGCCAGCAGCGCCGAGGGCATTCAGTACTTC.

The CDR3 DNA follows: TGTGCCAGCAGTACCAGCTCCTACGAGCAGTACTTC. Protein sequence: CASSTSSYEQYF. The genes are TRBV28 and TRBJ2-7; D not certain. The CDR3 covers 12 residues. From germline, CDR1 is MDHEN and CDR2 SYDVKM. Trimming stripped 5 bases from V and 0 bases from J, with 5 bases between.

The chain combines TRBV28 with TRBJ2-7; D may be TRBD1 (6 bases). This CDR3 spans 14 amino acids. V lost 5 bases to trimming and J lost 3 bases, with 14 bases between them. Germline CDR1 and CDR2: MDHEN and SYDVKM. CDR3 DNA: TGTGCCAGCAGTGCTACAGGGAGAGGCTACGAGCAGTACTTC. Residues: CASSATGRGYEQYF.

This clone was seen a few times. The chain is built from TRBV4-2 and TRBJ2-1, with 11 bases lining up with TRBD1. V shed 1 base, J shed 8 bases, and the junction held 7 bases outside the gene matches. This CDR3 comprises 16 residues. In germline, CDR1 is LGHNA, CDR2 YNFKEQ. The CDR3 sequence is CASSQAGTGGVDEQFF. The CDR3 DNA reads TGTGCCAGCAGCCAAGCTGGGACAGGGGGTGTGGATGAGCAGTTCTTC.